This TCR beta chain was captured by sequencing in a study of T cells in Graves' hyperthyroidism and ophthalmopathy. The CDR3 has 15 amino acids. Germline V lookup: CDR1 MNHEY, CDR2 SMNVEV (reference sequence). V lost 8 bases and J 5 bases, leaving 22 bases between the germline ends. Using 9.5 to 10 ml of fresh peripheral blood, PBMCs were prepared. There were TCR beta CDR3 regions amplified from RNA transcripts. HTBI primers were the set used in a first-round RT-PCR of the TCR CDR3. Each CDR3 protein gets one entry after TCRdb re-called the multiplex PCR reads with MiXCR. The sample has hundreds of thousands of distinct CDR3 sequences, approximately 14% seen once. This clonotype was seen repeatedly, ten times or more.

This receptor was identified in a woman in her thirties or forties with Graves' ophthalmopathy. The chain recombines TRBV27 with TRBJ2-7; D unclear. Sequences were obtained from blood. As DNA, the CDR3 is TGTGCCAGCTCAAGTGTCCGGACCACACGCCACGAGCAGTACTTC. Translated: CASSSVRTTRHEQYF.